This T cell receptor (beta chain) was captured in a study of beta chain features in type 1 diabetes listed by TCRdb under 2018. Concerning the study at large: Mean age, gender distribution, total cell number and subset yield did not differ between patients and healthy donors. Naive and central memory subsets were obtained from all 28 donors, but regulatory and stem cell-like memory subsets were isolated from only 8 patients and 8 healthy donors. In the study, recently diagnosed type 1 diabetes patients and matched healthy donors were compared on the TCRB repertoires of their sorted circulating CD4+ T cell subsets. A total of roughly 98,000,000 sorted cells were examined across all samples, and a strong correlation was observed between cell number per subset and RNA yield.

What the work shows at the level of the full study, not this receptor alone: Type 1 diabetes patients showed a moderate but significant shortening of TCRB CDR3 length in all four CD4+ subsets. Naive, central memory and regulatory TCRB repertoires appeared more similar among patients than among healthy donors. At VDJ recombination sites, patients with type 1 diabetes made fewer insertions and deleted more nucleotides, a pattern implying thymic rearrangement abnormalities. Shorter templates might be favored by PCR, yet because patient and control samples were amplified and corrected together, any such skew would affect both groups equally. HLA sub-analyses involved small numbers of individuals, so any influence of HLA type on TCRB rearrangement remained unresolved. Because cDNA was sequenced instead of genomic DNA, highly expressing activated cells could be over-represented, though the groups showed no difference in activation or CD3 levels.

This clone was detected only a few times. Its target antigen remains unknown. Nothing much larger sits one base from this clone, and base qualities are not available. Each donor gave one peripheral blood draw, averaging about 100 mL, which was collected into heparinised tubes. Naive, central memory, regulatory and stem cell-like memory CD4+ T cells were sorted on a BD FACSAria II using a panel including CD45RO, CCR7, CD25, CD127, CD95 and CD27. Every sorted population had a purity above 98%. PBMCs were isolated right away by Lymphoprep density gradient centrifugation and were stained directly, without culture. Samples were stained and sorted in pairs, with one healthy donor and one patient per experiment, so that batch effects were minimized. The junction shows trimming of 5 bases on V and 0 bases on J, plus 11 bases between the germline ends. According to the germline V gene (reference sequence), CDR1 reads GTSNPN and CDR2 reads SVGIG. The CDR3 goes from the cysteine to the phenylalanine over 15 residues. Only the CDR3 region is kept as DNA, spanning 45 bases read in frame from base 1.

All of the isolated RNA was reverse transcribed with the High Capacity cDNA Reverse Transcription Kit, so expressed TCRB transcripts were sequenced. Deep immunoSEQ sequencing was applied to naive, central memory and regulatory T cell samples, giving an average of about 3.4 million total reads per sample. Sorted cells were lysed in RLT buffer and RNA was extracted with DNase-treated RNeasy Micro or Mini kits, depending on cell number. To prevent cross-contamination, each cell subset was processed individually, whereas patient and healthy donor samples were processed jointly. TCRB sequences were amplified from cDNA with the immunoSEQ multiplex PCR, producing 87-bp fragments spanning the CDR3 region. Amplicons were sequenced on the Illumina HiSeq platform. Processing in the source paper ran as follows. Synthetic template baselines were used to correct PCR bias computationally, reads within Hamming distance 2 were collapsed, and singletons that could not be merged were discarded. Reads were aligned against IMGT so that V, D and J genes, CDR3 length and insertions or deletions at six rearrangement sites could be assigned. Within each subset, clonotype counts were normalized to the number of sorted cells before true diversity and Gini coefficients were calculated with the tcR R package. The overlap coefficient, calculated on TCRB nucleotide sequences, was used to measure repertoire sharing. In TCRdb, the immuneACCESS table is reduced to in-frame sequences with V and J assigned. These tables do not hold every clone; where another copy was compared, an unresolved V gene accounts for under half, and the others remain unexplained. That table gives V, J and clone size, and the DNA gave D and trimming. The sample data list about 150,000 clones, and 8.5% to 14% of these were observed just once. The ten largest make up roughly 2% of the sample.

The clonotype comes from a man younger than 35 in good health. The source material was central memory CD4+ T cells from blood. The chain uses TRBV30 and TRBJ2-6, and perhaps TRBD2 as D gene, on 5 matching bases. The CDR3 reads CAWEIGSSGANVLTF. The base sequence is TGTGCCTGGGAAATTGGGAGCTCTGGGGCCAACGTCCTGACTTTC.